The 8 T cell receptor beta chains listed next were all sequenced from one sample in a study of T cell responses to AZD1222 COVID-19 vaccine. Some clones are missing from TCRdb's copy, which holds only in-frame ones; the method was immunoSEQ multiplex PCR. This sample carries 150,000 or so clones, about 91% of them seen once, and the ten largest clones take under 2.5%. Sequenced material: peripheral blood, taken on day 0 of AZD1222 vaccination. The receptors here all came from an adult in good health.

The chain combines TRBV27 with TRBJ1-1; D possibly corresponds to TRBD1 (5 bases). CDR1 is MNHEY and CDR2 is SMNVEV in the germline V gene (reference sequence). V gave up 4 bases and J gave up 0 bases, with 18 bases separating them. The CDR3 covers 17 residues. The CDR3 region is CASSSYRDGLMNTEAFF. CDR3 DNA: TGTGCCAGCAGTTCGTACCGGGACGGCCTCATGAACACTGAAGCTTTCTTT.

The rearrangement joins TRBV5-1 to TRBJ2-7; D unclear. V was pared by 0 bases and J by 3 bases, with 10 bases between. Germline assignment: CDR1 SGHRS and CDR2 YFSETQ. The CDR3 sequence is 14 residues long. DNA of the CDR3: TGCGCCAGCAGCTTGGATAGCAGGAACTACGAGCAGTACTTC. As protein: CASSLDSRNYEQYF.

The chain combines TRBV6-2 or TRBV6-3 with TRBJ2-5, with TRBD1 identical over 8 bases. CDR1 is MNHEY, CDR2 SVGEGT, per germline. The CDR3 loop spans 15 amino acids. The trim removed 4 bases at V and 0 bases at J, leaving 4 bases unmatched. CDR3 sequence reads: CASSSGTGYQETQYF. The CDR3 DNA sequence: TGTGCCAGCAGTTCCGGGACAGGATACCAAGAGACCCAGTACTTC.

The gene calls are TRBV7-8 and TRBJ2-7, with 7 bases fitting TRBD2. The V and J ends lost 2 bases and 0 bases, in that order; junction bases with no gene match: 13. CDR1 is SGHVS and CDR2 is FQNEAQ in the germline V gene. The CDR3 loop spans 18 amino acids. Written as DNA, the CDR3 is TGTGCCAGCAGCTTATCGGGAGTAGCGGGTAAGAGCTCCTACGAGCAGTACTTC. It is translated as CASSLSGVAGKSSYEQYF.

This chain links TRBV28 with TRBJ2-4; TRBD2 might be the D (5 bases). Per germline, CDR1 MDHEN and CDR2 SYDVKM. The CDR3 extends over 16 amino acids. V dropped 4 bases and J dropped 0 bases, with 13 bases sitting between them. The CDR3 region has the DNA TGTGCCAGCAGTTCAGAGGGAGCTCTAGCCAAAAACATTCAGTACTTC. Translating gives CASSSEGALAKNIQYF.

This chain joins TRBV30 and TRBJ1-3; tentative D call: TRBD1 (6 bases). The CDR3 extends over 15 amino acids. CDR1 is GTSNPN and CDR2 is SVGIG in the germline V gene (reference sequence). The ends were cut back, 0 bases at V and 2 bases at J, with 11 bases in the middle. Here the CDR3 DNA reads TGTGCCTGGAGTGTACCCCAGGGGACTGGAAACACCATATATTTT. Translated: CAWSVPQGTGNTIYF.

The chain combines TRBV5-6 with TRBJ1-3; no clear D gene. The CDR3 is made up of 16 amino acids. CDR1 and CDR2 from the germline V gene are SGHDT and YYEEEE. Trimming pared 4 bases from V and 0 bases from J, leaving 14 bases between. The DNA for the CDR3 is TGTGCCAGCAGCCTACCGACACATCACTCTGGAAACACCATATATTTT. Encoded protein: CASSLPTHHSGNTIYF.

The CDR3 sequence: CASSLAGGTGELFF. The CDR3 DNA sequence: TGTGCCAGCAGCTTAGCTGGGGGGACCGGGGAGCTGTTTTTT. The chain combines TRBV9 with TRBJ2-2; possibly TRBD2 for D (6 bases). CDR3 size: 14 residues. The germline V gene has CDR1 SGDLS and CDR2 YYNGEE. V was pared by 4 bases and J by 5 bases, with 12 bases between. The complete variable domain, with remaining parts taken from reference TRBV9 and TRBJ2-2, reads DSGVTQTPKHLITATGQRVTLRCSPRSGDLSVYWYQQSLDQGLQFLIQYYNGEERAKGNILERFSAQQFPDLHSELNLSSLELGDSALYFCASSLAGGTGELFFGEGSRLTVL.